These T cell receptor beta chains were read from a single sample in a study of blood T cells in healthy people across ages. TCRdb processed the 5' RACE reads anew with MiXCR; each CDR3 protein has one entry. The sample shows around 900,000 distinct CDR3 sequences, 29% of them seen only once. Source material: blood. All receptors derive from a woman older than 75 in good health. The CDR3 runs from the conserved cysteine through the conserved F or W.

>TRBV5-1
CTSSLPSGGHDTQYF
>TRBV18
CASSLTPPDTQYF
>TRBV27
CASSAGFGNTEAFF
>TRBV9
CASSVAGGGGANVRTF
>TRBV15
CATTRGRVDKQFF
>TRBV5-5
CASSFRGQQFF
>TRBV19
CASSIDRLSRGAYNSPLHF
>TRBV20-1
CSAPRTGQTYEQYF
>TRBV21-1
CAGPSLAGVTDTQYF
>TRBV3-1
CASSQGYLSTDTQYF
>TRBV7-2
CASSWRRGNTEAFF
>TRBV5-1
CASRTGEGTGELFF
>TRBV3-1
CASSPLRGSEQYF
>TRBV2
CASRGRDNTGELFF
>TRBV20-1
CSARGGLAGKETQYF
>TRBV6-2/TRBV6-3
CATYPRTGDNYGYTF
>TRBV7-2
CASSPPGTRTYTQYF
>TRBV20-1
CSARDRPSLRTDTQYF
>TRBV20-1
CSARDRNEKLFF
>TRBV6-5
CASSPPGGRGDYEQYF
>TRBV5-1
CASSLSSGGLDGYTF
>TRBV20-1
CSATDRGRAGNEQFF
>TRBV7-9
CASSLGWAGELFF
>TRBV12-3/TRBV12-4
CASSLGVGPGLYGYTF
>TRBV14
CASSQSEAQPQHF
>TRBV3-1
CASSQVGLAGAKQFF
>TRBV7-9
CASSLGPTGDAQYF
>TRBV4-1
CASSPGGSTEAFF
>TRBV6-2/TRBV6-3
CASSYGASGNTGELFF
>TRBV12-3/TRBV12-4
CASSLPGAAHEQYF
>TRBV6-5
CASSYRHQDEQYF
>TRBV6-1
CASSALLSGTNIYGYTF
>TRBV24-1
CATSDPRASSTDTQYF
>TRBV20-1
CSASIGTTQETQYF
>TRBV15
CATSRKQRAGGKNIQYF
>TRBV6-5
CASTGDPPNSPLHF
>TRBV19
CASSQGAGNEQFF
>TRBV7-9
CASSLDLVMNTEAFF
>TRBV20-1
CSAPTRRGPDTQYF
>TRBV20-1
CSARRVGRCQETQYF
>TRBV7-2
CASTRTSGGEQFF
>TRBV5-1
CASSTSMASPPYEQYF
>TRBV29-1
CSAVGGAGDYGYTF
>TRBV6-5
CASSYSTGGSPNTGELFF
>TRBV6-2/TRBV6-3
CASSPHVMGSDTQYF